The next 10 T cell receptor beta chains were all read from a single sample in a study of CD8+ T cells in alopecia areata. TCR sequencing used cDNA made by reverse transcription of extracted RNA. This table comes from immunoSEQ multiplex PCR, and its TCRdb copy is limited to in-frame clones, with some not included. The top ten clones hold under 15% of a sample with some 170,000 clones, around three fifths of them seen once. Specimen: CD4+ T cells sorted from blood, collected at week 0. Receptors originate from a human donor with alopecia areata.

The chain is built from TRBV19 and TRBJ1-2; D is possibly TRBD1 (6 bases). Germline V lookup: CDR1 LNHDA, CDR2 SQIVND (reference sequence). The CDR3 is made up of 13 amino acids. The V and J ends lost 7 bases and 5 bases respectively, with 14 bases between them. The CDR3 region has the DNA TGTGCCAGTAAGACGACAGGCGATTATGGCTACACCTTC. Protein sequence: CASKTTGDYGYTF.

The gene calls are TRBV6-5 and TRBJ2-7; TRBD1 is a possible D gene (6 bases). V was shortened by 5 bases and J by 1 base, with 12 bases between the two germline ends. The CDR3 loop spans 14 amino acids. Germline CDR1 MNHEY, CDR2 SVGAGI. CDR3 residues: CASSLRDTSYEQYF. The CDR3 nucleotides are TGTGCCAGCAGTCTTAGGGACACTTCCTACGAGCAGTACTTC.

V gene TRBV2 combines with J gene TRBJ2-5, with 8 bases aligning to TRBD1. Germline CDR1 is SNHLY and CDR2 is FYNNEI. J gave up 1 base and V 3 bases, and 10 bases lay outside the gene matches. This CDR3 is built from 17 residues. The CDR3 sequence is CASSERFGQGFQETQYF. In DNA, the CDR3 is TGTGCCAGCAGTGAGCGTTTTGGACAGGGCTTCCAAGAGACCCAGTACTTC.

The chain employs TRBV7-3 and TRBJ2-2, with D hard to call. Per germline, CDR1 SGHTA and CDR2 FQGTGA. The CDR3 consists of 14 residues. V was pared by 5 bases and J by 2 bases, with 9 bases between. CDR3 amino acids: CASSLLSNTGELFF. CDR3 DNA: TGTGCCAGCAGCCTCCTCAGTAACACCGGGGAGCTGTTTTTT.

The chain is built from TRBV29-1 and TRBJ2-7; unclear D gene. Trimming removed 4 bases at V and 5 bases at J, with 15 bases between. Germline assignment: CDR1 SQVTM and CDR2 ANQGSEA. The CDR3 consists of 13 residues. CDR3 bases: TGCAGCGTTGTGGTCGGGTTGGTCGACGAGCAGTACTTC. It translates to CSVVVGLVDEQYF.

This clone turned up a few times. The CDR3 coding sequence is TGTGCCAGTACCTCCCCCGGTGGAGGTTTGAGGGGGTGGAGGGATGAGCAGTTCTTC. Protein sequence: CASTSPGGGLRGWRDEQFF. The genes are TRBV19 and TRBJ2-1; D assignment may be TRBD1 or TRBD2 (6 bases each). Deletions cut 7 bases from V and 8 bases from J, with 33 bases between. Germline V gene sequence: CDR1 LNHDA, CDR2 SQIVND (reference sequence). CDR3 length equals 19 residues.

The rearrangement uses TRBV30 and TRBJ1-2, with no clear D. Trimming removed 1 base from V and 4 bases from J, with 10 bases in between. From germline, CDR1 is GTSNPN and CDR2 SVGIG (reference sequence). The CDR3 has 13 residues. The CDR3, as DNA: TGTGCCTGGAGTGCGGACTTTTTCTATGGCTACACCTTC. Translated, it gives CAWSADFFYGYTF.

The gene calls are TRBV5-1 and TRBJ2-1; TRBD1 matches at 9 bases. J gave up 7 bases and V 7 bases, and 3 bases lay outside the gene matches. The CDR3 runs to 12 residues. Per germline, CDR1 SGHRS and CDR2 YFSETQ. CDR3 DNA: TGCGCCAGCGGGACAGGGAGTAATGAGCAGTTCTTC. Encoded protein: CASGTGSNEQFF.

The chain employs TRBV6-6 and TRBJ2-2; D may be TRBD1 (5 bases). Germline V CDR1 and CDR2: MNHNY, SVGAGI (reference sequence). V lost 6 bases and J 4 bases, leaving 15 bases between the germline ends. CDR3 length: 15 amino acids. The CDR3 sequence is CASSHTGQITGELFF. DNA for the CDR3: TGTGCCAGCAGCCACACCGGACAAATCACCGGGGAGCTGTTTTTT.

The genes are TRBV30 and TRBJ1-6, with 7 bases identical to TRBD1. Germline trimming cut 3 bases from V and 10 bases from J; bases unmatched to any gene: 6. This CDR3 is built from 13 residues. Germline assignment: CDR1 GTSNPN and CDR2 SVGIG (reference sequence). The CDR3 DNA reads TGTGCCTGGAGCCCGACAGGGCGATCACCCCTCCACTTT. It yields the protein CAWSPTGRSPLHF.